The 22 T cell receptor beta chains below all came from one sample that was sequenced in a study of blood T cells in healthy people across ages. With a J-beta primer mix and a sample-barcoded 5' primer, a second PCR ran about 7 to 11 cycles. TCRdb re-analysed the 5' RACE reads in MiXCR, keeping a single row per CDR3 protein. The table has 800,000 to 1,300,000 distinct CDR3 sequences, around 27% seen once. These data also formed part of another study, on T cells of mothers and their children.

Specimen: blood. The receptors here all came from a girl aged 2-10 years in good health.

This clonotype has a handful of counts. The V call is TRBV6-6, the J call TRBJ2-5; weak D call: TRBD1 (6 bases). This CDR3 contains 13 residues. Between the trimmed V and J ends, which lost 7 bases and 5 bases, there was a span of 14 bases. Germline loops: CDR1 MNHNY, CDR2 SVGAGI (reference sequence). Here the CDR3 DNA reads TGTGCCAGCACCCCAAGGACAGATGAGACCCAGTACTTC. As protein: CASTPRTDETQYF.

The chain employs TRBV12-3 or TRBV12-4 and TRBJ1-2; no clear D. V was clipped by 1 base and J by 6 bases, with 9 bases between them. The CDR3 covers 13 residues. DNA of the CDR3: TGTGCCAGCAGTTTAGGGATAGCTCATGGCTACACCTTC. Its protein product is CASSLGIAHGYTF.

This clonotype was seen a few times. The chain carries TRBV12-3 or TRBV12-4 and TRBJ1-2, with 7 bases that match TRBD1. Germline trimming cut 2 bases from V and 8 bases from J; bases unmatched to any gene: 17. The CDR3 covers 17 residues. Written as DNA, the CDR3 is TGTGCCAGCAGTTTATGGGGCTCACAGACAGGGACGGGAGGCTACACCTTC. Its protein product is CASSLWGSQTGTGGYTF.

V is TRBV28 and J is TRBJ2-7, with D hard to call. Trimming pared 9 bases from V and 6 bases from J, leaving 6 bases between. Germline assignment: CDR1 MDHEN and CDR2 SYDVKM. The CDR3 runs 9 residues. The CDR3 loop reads CASGSEQYF. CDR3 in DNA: TGTGCCAGTGGATCCGAGCAGTACTTC.

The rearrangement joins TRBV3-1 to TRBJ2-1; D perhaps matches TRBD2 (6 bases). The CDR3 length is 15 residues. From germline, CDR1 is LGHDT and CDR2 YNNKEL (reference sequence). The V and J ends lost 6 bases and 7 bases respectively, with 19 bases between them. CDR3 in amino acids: CASRQRRKEGNEQFF. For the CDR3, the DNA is TGTGCCAGCAGACAGAGGAGGAAGGAGGGGAATGAGCAGTTCTTC.

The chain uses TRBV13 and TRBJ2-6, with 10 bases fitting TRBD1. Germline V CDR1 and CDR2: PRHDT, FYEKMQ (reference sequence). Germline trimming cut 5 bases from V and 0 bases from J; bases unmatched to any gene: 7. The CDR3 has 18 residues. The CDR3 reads CASSTGQGDISGANVLTF. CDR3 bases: TGTGCCAGCAGCACCGGACAGGGGGACATCTCTGGGGCCAACGTCCTGACTTTC.

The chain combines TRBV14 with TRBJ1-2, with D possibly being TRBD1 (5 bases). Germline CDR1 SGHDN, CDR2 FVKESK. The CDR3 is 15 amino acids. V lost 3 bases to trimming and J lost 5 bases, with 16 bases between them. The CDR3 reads CASSQLPGPRYGYTF. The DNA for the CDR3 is TGTGCCAGCAGCCAGCTCCCGGGACCGAGATATGGCTACACCTTC.

DNA of the CDR3: TGTGCCAGCAGCGGGGGGGCAACAGAGACCCAGTACTTC. It specifies CASSGGATETQYF. V is TRBV19 and J is TRBJ2-5, with 10 bases aligning to TRBD2. From germline, CDR1 is LNHDA and CDR2 SQIVND (reference sequence). CDR3 length equals 13 residues. V trimming: 9 bases; J trimming: 4 bases; junction bases outside the gene matches: 5.

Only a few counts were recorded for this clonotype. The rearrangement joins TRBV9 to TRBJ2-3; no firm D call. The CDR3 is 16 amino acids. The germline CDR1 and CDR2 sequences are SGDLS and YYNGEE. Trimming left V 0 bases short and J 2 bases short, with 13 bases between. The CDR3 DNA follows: TGTGCCAGCAGCGTAGAGGGCCGATATCACACAGATACGCAGTATTTT. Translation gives CASSVEGRYHTDTQYF.

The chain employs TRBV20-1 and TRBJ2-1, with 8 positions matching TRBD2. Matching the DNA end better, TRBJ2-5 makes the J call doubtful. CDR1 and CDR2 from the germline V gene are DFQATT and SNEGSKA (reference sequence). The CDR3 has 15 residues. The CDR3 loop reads CSAREPQRGRETQYF. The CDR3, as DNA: TGCAGTGCTAGAGAGCCCCAGCGGGGGAGAGAGACCCAGTACTTC.

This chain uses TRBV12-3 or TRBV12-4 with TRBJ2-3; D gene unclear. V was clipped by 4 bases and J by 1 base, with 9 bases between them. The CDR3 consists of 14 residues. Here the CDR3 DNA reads TGTGCCAGCAGTTCCCCCTTTCGCACAGATACGCAGTATTTT. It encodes CASSSPFRTDTQYF.

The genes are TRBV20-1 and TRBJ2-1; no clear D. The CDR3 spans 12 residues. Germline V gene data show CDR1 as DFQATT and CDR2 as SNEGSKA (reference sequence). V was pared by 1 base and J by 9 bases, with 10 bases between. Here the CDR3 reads CSARGERIEQFF. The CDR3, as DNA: TGCAGTGCTAGAGGGGAACGGATTGAGCAGTTCTTC.

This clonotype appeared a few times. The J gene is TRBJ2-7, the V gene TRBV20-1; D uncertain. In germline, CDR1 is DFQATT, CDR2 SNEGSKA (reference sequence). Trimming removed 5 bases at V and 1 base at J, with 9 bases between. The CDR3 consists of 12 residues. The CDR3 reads CSAVVRSYEQYF. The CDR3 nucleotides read TGCAGTGCTGTCGTTAGGTCCTACGAGCAGTACTTC.

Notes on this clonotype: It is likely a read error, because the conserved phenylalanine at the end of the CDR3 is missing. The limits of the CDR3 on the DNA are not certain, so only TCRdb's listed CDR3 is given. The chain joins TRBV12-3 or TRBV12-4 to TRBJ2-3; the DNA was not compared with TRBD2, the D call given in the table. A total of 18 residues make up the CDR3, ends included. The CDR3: CASSLLLVGGGSTDTQYS.

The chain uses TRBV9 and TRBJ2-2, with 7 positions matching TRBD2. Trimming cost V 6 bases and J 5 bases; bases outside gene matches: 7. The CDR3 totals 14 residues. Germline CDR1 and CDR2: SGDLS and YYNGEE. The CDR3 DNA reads TGTGCCAGCACCGGGGGGATTGTGACCGGGGAGCTGTTTTTT. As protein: CASTGGIVTGELFF.

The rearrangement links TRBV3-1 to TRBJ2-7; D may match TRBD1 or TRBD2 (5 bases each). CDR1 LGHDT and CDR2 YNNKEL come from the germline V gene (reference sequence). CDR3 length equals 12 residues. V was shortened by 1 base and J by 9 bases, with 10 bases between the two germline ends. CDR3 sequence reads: CASSQGMGVQYF. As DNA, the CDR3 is TGTGCCAGCAGCCAAGGGATGGGGGTGCAGTACTTC.

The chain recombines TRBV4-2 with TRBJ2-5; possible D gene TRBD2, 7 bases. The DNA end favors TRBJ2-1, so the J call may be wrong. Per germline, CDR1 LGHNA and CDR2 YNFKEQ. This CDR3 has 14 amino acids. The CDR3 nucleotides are TGTGCCAGCAGCCAAGCGTCGGAGGGGGGGAGACAGTTCTTC. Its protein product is CASSQASEGGRQFF.

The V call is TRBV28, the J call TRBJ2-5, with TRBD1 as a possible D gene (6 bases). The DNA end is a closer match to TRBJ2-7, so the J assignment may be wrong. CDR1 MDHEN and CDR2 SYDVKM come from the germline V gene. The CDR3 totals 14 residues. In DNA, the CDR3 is TGTGCCAGCAGACTTAACAGGGTCGTCTACGAGCAGTACTTC. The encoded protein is CASRLNRVVYEQYF.

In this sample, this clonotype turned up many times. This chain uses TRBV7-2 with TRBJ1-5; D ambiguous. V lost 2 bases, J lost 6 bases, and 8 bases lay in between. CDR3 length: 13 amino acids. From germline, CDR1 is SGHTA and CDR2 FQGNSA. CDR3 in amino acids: CASSLPGGQPQHF. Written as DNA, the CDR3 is TGTGCCAGCAGCTTACCCGGCGGTCAGCCCCAGCATTTT.

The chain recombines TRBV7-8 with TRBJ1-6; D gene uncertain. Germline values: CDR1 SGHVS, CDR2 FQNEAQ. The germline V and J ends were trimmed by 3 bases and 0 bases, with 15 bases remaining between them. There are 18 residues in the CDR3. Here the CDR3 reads CASSFIRAGSSYNSPLHF. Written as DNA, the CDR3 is TGTGCCAGCAGCTTCATCCGGGCCGGTAGCTCCTATAATTCACCCCTCCACTTT.

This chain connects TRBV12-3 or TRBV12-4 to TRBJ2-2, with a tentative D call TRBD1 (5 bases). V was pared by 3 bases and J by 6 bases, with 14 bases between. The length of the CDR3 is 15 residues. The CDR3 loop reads CASSLVLGAAGELFF. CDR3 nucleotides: TGTGCCAGCAGTTTGGTTCTAGGGGCGGCCGGGGAGCTGTTTTTT.

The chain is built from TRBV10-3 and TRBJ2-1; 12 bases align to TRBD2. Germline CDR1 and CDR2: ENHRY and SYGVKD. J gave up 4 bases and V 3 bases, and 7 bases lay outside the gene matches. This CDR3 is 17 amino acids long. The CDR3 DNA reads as TGTGCCATCAGTGATAGGACTAGCGGGACAGGTTACAATGAGCAGTTCTTC. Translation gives CAISDRTSGTGYNEQFF.